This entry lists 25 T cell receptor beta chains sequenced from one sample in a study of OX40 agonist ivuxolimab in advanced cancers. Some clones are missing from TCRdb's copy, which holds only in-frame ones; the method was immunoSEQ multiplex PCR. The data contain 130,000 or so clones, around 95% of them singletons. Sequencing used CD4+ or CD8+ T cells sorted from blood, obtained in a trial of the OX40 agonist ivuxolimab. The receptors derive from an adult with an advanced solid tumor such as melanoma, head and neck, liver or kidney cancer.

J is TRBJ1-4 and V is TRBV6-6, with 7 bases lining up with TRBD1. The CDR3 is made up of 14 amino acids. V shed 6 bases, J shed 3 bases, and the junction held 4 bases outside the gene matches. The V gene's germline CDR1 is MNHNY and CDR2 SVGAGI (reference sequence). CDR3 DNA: TGTGCCAGCAGGGCCGGGACAGCTAATGAAAAACTGTTTTTT. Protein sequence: CASRAGTANEKLFF.

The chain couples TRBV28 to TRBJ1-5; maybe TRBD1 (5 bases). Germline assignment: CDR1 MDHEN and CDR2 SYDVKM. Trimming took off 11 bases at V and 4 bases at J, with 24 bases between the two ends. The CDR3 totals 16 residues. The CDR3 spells CAATMGVVGGNQPQHF. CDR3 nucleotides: TGTGCCGCAACCATGGGAGTGGTTGGGGGAAATCAGCCCCAGCATTTT.

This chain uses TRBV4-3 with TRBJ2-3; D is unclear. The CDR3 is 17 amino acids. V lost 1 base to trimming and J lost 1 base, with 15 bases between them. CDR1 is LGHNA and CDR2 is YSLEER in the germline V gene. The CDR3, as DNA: TGCGCCAGCAGCCAAGTGGGGTTAGGTTTCGGCACAGATACGCAGTATTTT. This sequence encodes CASSQVGLGFGTDTQYF.

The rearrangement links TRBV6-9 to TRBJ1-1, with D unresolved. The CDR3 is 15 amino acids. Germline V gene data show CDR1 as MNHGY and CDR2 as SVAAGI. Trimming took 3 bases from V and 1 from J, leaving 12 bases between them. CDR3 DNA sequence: TGTGCCAGCAGTTACTCCACACAACAGAACACTGAAGCTTTCTTT. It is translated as CASSYSTQQNTEAFF.

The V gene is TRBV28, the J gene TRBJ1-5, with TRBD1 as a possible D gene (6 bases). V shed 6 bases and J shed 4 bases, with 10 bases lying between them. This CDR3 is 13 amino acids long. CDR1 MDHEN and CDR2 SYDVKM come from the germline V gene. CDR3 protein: CASRRDINQPQHF. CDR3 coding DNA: TGTGCCAGCAGACGGGACATAAATCAGCCCCAGCATTTT.

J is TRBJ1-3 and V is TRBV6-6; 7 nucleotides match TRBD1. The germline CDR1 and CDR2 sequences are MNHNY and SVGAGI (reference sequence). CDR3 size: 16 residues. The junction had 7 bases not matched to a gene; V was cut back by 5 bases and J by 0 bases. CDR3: CASSRRTGSSGNTIYF. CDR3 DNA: TGTGCCAGCAGTCGAAGGACAGGAAGCTCTGGAAACACCATATATTTT.

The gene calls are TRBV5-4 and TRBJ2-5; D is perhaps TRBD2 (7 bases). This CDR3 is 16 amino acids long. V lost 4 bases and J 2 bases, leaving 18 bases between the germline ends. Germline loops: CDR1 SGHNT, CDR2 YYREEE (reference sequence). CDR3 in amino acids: CASSPQGGRVQETQYF. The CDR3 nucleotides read TGTGCCAGCAGCCCACAGGGAGGGAGGGTGCAAGAGACCCAGTACTTC.

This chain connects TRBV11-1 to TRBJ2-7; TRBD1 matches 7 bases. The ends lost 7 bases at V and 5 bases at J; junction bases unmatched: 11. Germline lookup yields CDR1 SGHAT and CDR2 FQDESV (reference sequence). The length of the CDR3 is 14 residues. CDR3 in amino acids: CASNLQGPGNEQYF. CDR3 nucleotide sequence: TGTGCCAGCAACCTACAGGGGCCGGGCAACGAGCAGTACTTC.

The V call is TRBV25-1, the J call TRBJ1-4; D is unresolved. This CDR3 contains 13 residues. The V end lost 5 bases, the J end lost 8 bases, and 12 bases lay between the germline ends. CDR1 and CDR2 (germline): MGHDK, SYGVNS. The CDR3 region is CASSRGSGEKLFF. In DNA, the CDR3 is TGTGCCAGCAGTCGTGGATCGGGGGAAAAACTGTTTTTT.

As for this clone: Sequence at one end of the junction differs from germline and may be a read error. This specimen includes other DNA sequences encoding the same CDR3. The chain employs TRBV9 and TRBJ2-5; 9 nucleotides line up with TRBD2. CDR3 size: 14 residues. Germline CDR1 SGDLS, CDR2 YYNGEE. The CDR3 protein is CASSVSGGEETQYF. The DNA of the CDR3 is TGTGCCAGCAGCGTTAGCGGGGGAGAAGAGACCCAATACTTC. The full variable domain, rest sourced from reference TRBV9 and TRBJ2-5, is DSGVTQTPKHLITATGQRVTLRCSPRSGDLSVYWYQQSLDQGLQFLIQYYNGEERAKGNILERFSAQQFPDLHSELNLSSLELGDSALYFCASSVSGGEETQYFGPGTRLLVL.

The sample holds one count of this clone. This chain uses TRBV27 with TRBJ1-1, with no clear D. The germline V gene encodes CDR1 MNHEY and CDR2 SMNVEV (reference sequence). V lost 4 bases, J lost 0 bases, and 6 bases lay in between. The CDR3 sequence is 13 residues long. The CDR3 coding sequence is TGTGCCAGCAGTTCCGGACTGAACACTGAAGCTTTCTTT. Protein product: CASSSGLNTEAFF.

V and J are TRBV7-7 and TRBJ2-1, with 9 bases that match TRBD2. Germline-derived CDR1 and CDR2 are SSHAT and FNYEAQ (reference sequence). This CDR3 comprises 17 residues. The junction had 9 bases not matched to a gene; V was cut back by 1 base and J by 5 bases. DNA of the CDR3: TGTGCCAGCAGCTTAGGGGCGGGAGGGCCAGGGAACAATGAGCAGTTCTTC. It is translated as CASSLGAGGPGNNEQFF.

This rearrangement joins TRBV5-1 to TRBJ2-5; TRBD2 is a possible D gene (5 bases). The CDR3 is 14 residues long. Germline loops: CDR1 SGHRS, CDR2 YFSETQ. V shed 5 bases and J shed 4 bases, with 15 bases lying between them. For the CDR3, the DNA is TGCGCCAGCAGTACCGGAGCCCGGGGAGAGACCCAGTACTTC. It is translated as CASSTGARGETQYF.

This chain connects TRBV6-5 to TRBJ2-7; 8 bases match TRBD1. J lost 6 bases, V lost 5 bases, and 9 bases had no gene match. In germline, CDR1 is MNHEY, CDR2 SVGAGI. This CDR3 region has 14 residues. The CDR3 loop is CASSQDRGLGEQYF. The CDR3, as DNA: TGTGCCAGCAGTCAAGACAGGGGTTTGGGCGAGCAGTACTTC.

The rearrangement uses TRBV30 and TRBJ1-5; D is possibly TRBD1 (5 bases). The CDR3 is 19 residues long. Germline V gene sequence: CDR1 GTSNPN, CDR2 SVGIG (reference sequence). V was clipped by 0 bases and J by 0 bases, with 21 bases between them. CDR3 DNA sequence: TGTGCCTGGAGTGTATCTGGGGACCGGACATGTTATAGCAATCAGCCCCAGCATTTT. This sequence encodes CAWSVSGDRTCYSNQPQHF. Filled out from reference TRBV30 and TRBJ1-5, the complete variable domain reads SQTIHQWPATLVQPVGSPLSLECTVEGTSNPNLYWYRQAAGRGLQLLFYSVGIGQISSEVPQNLSASRPQDRQFILSSKKLLLSDSGFYLCAWSVSGDRTCYSNQPQHFGDGTRLSIL.

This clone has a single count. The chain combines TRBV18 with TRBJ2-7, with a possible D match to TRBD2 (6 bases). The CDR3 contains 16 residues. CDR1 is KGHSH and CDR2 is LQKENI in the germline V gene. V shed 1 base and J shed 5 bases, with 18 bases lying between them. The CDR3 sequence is CASSPLQTGDPHEQYF. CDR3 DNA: TGTGCCAGCTCACCACTTCAGACGGGGGACCCCCACGAGCAGTACTTC.

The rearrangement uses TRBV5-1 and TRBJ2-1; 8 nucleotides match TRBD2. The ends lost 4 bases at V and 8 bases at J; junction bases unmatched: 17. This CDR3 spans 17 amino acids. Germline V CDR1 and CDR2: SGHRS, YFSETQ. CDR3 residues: CASSRRGRTSPGDEQFF. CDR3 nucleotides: TGCGCCAGCAGCCGCCGGGGAAGGACTAGCCCGGGGGATGAGCAGTTCTTC. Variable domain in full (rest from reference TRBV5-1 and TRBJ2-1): KAGVTQTPRYLIKTRGQQVTLSCSPISGHRSVSWYQQTPGQGLQFLFEYFSETQRNKGNFPGRFSGRQFSNSRSEMNVSTLELGDSALYLCASSRRGRTSPGDEQFFGPGTRLTVL.

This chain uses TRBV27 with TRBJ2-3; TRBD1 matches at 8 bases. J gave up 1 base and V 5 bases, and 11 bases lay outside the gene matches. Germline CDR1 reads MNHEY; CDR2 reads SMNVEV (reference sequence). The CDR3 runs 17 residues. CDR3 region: CASSARTGQKRTDTQYF. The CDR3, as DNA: TGTGCCAGCAGTGCCCGGACAGGGCAGAAACGCACAGATACGCAGTATTTT.

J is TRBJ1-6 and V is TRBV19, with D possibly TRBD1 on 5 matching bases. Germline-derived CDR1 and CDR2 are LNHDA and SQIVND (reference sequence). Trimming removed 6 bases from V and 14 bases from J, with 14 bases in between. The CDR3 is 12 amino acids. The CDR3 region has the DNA TGTGCCAGTAGCCCCAGGGCCGGAGCCCTCCACTTT. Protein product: CASSPRAGALHF.

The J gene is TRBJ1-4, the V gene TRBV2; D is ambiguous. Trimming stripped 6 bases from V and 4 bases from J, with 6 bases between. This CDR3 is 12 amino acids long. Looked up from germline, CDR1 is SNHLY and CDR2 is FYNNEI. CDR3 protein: CASSRGNEKLFF. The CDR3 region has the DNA TGTGCCAGCAGCCGTGGTAATGAAAAACTGTTTTTT.

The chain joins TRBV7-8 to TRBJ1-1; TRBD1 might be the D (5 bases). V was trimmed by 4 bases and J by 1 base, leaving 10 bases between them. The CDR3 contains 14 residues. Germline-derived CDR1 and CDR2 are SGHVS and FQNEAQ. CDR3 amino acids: CASSSPQGNTEAFF. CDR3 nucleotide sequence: TGTGCCAGCAGCTCTCCTCAGGGGAACACTGAAGCTTTCTTT.

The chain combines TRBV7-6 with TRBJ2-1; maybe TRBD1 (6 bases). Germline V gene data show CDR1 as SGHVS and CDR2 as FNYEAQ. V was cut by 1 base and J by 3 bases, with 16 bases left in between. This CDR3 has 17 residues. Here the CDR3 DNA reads TGTGCCAGCAGCTTAGAGGTAGGGACAATCAGCTACAATGAGCAGTTCTTC. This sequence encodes CASSLEVGTISYNEQFF.

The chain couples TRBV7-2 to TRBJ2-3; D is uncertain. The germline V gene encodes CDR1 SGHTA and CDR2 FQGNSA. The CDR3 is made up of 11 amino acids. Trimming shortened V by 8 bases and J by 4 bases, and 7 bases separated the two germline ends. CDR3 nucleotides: TGTGCCAGCGGGTCCTCAGATACGCAGTATTTT. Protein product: CASGSSDTQYF.

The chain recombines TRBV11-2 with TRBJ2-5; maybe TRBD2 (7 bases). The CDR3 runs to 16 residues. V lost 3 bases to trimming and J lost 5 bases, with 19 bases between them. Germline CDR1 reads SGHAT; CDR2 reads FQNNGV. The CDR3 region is CASSFPRGGVAETQYF. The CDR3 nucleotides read TGTGCCAGCAGCTTTCCCAGAGGGGGGGTCGCGGAGACCCAGTACTTC.

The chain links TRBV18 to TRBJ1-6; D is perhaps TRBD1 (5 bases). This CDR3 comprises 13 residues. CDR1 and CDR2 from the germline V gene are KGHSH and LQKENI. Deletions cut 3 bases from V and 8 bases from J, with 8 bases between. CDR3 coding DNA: TGTGCCAGCTCACCGGAAGGGGATTCACCCCTCCACTTT. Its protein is CASSPEGDSPLHF.